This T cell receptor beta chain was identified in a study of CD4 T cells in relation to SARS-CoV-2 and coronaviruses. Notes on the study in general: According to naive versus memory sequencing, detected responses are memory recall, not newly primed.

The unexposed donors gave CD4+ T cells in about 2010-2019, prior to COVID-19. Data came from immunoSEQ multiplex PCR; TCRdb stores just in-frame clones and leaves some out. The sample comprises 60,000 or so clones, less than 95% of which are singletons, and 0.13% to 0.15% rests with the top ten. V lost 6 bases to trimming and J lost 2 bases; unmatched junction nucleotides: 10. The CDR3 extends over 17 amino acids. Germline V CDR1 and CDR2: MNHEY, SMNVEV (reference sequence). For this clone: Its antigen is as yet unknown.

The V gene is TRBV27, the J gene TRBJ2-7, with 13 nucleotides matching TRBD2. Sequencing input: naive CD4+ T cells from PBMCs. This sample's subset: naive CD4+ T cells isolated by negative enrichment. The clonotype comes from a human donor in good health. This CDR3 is CASSPITSGRAPYEQYF. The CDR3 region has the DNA TGTGCCAGCAGCCCGATTACTAGCGGGAGGGCCCCCTACGAGCAGTACTTC.